The 30 T cell receptor beta chains below were found in one sample sequenced in a study of blood T cell repertoires in COVID-19. Libraries were prepared by immunoSEQ multiplex PCR; TCRdb keeps only in-frame clonotypes and omits some of them. The sample comprises about 73,000 clones, roughly 83% of which are singletons, and around 2.3% rests with the top ten. The sequencing input was peripheral blood. The receptor source for this set is a man at least 80 years old with active or convalescent COVID-19.

The chain recombines TRBV11-3 with TRBJ2-5; 12 positions match TRBD2. The ends lost 5 bases at V and 4 bases at J; junction bases unmatched: 5. CDR3 size: 15 residues. Germline V lookup: CDR1 SGHNT, CDR2 YENEEA. CDR3 sequence: CASSQGLAGRETQYF. CDR3 bases: TGTGCCAGCAGCCAAGGACTAGCGGGACGAGAGACCCAGTACTTC.

In this sample, this clone turned up once. The J gene is TRBJ2-7, the V gene TRBV28, with a weak D call TRBD2 (6 bases). The CDR3 is made up of 14 amino acids. The germline V gene has CDR1 MDHEN and CDR2 SYDVKM. V was pared by 6 bases and J by 5 bases, with 17 bases between. The CDR3 loop reads CASSRDSKDHEQYF. The CDR3 nucleotides are TGTGCCAGCAGCCGGGACTCAAAGGACCACGAGCAGTACTTC.

The chain links TRBV6-5 to TRBJ2-1; D is perhaps TRBD1 (7 bases). Trimming shortened V by 0 bases and J by 10 bases, and 13 bases separated the two germline ends. The germline V gene encodes CDR1 MNHEY and CDR2 SVGAGI. The CDR3 spans 14 residues. CDR3: CASSYSKAGQEQFF. The CDR3 DNA reads TGTGCCAGCAGTTACTCGAAGGCGGGACAGGAGCAGTTCTTC.

The chain is built from TRBV7-2 and TRBJ2-6; D remains ambiguous. V lost 5 bases and J lost 0, with 8 bases in between. The CDR3 length is 15 residues. CDR1 is SGHTA and CDR2 is FQGNSA in the germline V gene. CDR3: CASSERSSGANVLTF. CDR3 DNA sequence: TGTGCCAGCAGCGAGAGGAGCTCTGGGGCCAACGTCCTGACTTTC.

This sequence joins TRBV15 and TRBJ1-4; D remains unclear. Germline V gene data show CDR1 as LNHNV and CDR2 as YYDKDF (reference sequence). CDR3 length: 12 residues. V gave up 1 base and J gave up 12 bases, with 9 bases separating them. The CDR3 here is CATSRGYSELFF. The CDR3 coding sequence is TGTGCCACCAGCAGAGGGTACTCTGAACTGTTTTTT.

This clone has just one count. This chain links TRBV4-1 with TRBJ2-7, with a weak D call TRBD1 (5 bases). The germline CDR1 and CDR2 sequences are MGHRA and YSYEKL. V shed 3 bases and J shed 3 bases, with 9 bases lying between them. The CDR3 sequence is 13 residues long. The CDR3, as DNA: TGCGCCAGCAGCCAGACCGACAGCTACGAGCAGTACTTC. Translating it yields CASSQTDSYEQYF.

The rearrangement joins TRBV10-2 to TRBJ2-2, with 14 bases that match TRBD2. Unmatched junction bases numbered 13, after V lost 6 bases and J lost 7 bases. From germline, CDR1 is WSHSY and CDR2 SAAADI. The CDR3 extends over 18 amino acids. CDR3 residues: CASRVWGTSGRGSGELFF. In DNA, the CDR3 is TGCGCCAGCAGGGTTTGGGGGACTAGCGGGAGAGGGAGCGGGGAGCTGTTTTTT.

This rearrangement joins TRBV25-1 to TRBJ1-2; D may be TRBD1 (6 bases). Germline V gene lookup returns CDR1 MGHDK and CDR2 SYGVNS. Trimming shortened V by 6 bases and J by 7 bases, and 15 bases separated the two germline ends. The CDR3 is made up of 13 amino acids. The DNA of the CDR3 is TGTGCCAGCAGGGGGGACAAACGGAGTGGCTACACCTTC. This sequence encodes CASRGDKRSGYTF.

J is TRBJ2-7 and V is TRBV4-1; D possibly corresponds to TRBD1 (6 bases). V was clipped by 0 bases and J by 3 bases, with 15 bases between them. This CDR3 has 16 amino acids. Germline CDR1 and CDR2: MGHRA and YSYEKL. The CDR3 DNA reads TGCGCCAGCAGCCAAGATCCCCGGGACATTAGCTACGAGCAGTACTTC. It specifies CASSQDPRDISYEQYF.

V gene TRBV6-1 combines with J gene TRBJ1-6, with TRBD1 identical over 8 bases. Losses at the gene ends were 3 bases for V and 8 bases for J; bases not matched to a gene: 3. The germline V gene has CDR1 MNHNS and CDR2 SASEGT. This CDR3 contains 14 residues. The CDR3 sequence is CASSDGRGHSPLHF. The CDR3 region has the DNA TGTGCCAGCAGTGACGGCAGGGGGCATTCACCCCTCCACTTT.

J is TRBJ2-1 and V is TRBV19, with TRBD2 identical over 9 bases. Trimming at V came to 4 bases and at J to 4 bases, leaving 11 bases not matched to a gene. This CDR3 has 17 residues. Germline V gene lookup returns CDR1 LNHDA and CDR2 SQIVND (reference sequence). The CDR3 DNA reads as TGTGCCAGTAGTACCCCTCTTGGGCGGGAGGGTTACAATGAGCAGTTCTTC. Amino acid sequence: CASSTPLGREGYNEQFF.

The CDR3 reads CASSYGQGPGHNSPLHF. CDR3 nucleotides: TGTGCCAGCAGTTATGGACAGGGCCCTGGCCATAATTCACCCCTCCACTTT. V is TRBV7-9 and J is TRBJ1-6; TRBD1 matches at 8 bases. The CDR3 is made up of 17 amino acids. The J segment lost 5 bases and the V segment lost 6 bases, leaving 12 bases of the junction unmatched. Germline V lookup: CDR1 SEHNR, CDR2 FQNEAQ (reference sequence).

This chain uses TRBV27 with TRBJ2-7; TRBD1 matches 7 bases. Germline CDR1 and CDR2: MNHEY and SMNVEV (reference sequence). The J segment lost 3 bases and the V segment lost 0 bases, leaving 2 bases of the junction unmatched. The CDR3 covers 14 residues. CDR3 DNA: TGTGCCAGCAGTTTATCCAGGGGGAACTACGAGCAGTACTTC. It codes for CASSLSRGNYEQYF.

This chain connects TRBV7-9 to TRBJ2-5, with TRBD1 matching over 11 bases. Trimming cost V 5 bases and J 1 base; bases outside gene matches: 9. The germline gives CDR1 SEHNR, CDR2 FQNEAQ (reference sequence). The CDR3 totals 17 residues. Written as DNA, the CDR3 is TGTGCCAGCAGCCAAACAACCGGGACAGGGGGCCAAGAGACCCAGTACTTC. Its translation is CASSQTTGTGGQETQYF.

The genes are TRBV7-9 and TRBJ1-5, with TRBD1 matching 8 bases. The germline V gene encodes CDR1 SEHNR and CDR2 FQNEAQ (reference sequence). V lost 3 bases, J lost 6 bases, and 7 bases stayed unmatched. This CDR3 spans 15 amino acids. The CDR3 coding sequence is TGTGCCAGCAGCTTGGCCGGGACAGGAGCTCAGCCCCAGCATTTT. Its translation: CASSLAGTGAQPQHF.

The chain combines TRBV19 with TRBJ2-1; tentative D call: TRBD2 (6 bases). The germline gives CDR1 LNHDA, CDR2 SQIVND (reference sequence). Trimming pared 7 bases from V and 0 bases from J, leaving 19 bases between. The CDR3 totals 17 residues. CDR3: CASTLWGVPSSYNEQFF. CDR3 bases: TGTGCCAGTACCCTGTGGGGGGTTCCGAGCTCCTACAATGAGCAGTTCTTC.

The DNA of the CDR3 is TGTGCCAGCAGTGAAGACAGGGCGGGCTATGGCTACACCTTC. It translates to CASSEDRAGYGYTF. The V and J genes are TRBV6-1 and TRBJ1-2, with a possible D match to TRBD1 (6 bases). CDR3 length: 14 residues. The V end lost 1 base, the J end lost 4 bases, and 10 bases lay between the germline ends. CDR1 MNHNS and CDR2 SASEGT come from the germline V gene.

The V and J genes are TRBV3-1 (or the pseudogene TRBV3-2) and TRBJ2-1; D may be TRBD2 (5 bases). Trimming left V 3 bases short and J 7 bases short, with 13 bases between. CDR3 length: 14 residues. Germline CDR1 is LGHDT and CDR2 is YNNKEL (reference sequence). CDR3 in DNA: TGTGCCAGCAGCCATTTGGCCGGGGATAATGAGCAGTTCTTC. It yields the protein CASSHLAGDNEQFF.

This rearrangement joins TRBV30 to TRBJ2-7; D remains ambiguous. Germline values: CDR1 GTSNPN, CDR2 SVGIG (reference sequence). Trimming pared 0 bases from V and 6 bases from J, leaving 9 bases between. This CDR3 comprises 12 residues. For the CDR3, the DNA is TGTGCCTGGAGTGTATTACCGAGCGAGCAGTACTTC. It translates to CAWSVLPSEQYF.

This clone was detected only once. This chain links TRBV19 with TRBJ1-2, with 10 bases fitting TRBD1. The CDR3 totals 14 residues. The V gene end was trimmed by 4 bases and the J gene end by 5 bases; junction bases not matched to a gene: 4. Germline assignment: CDR1 LNHDA and CDR2 SQIVND (reference sequence). CDR3 DNA: TGTGCCAGTAGTACTGACAGGGGGCAATATGGCTACACCTTC. Translation gives CASSTDRGQYGYTF.

The chain employs TRBV19 and TRBJ2-7, with 10 bases that match TRBD2. The CDR3 has 15 amino acids. Germline V CDR1 and CDR2: LNHDA, SQIVND (reference sequence). The V gene end was trimmed by 1 base and the J gene end by 3 bases; junction bases not matched to a gene: 3. The CDR3: CASSIAGTSVYEQYF. The CDR3 nucleotides read TGTGCCAGTAGTATAGCTGGGACTAGCGTCTACGAGCAGTACTTC.

Of note for this clone: The junction and the germline gene differ at one end; a read error may be behind it. The chain couples TRBV6-1 to TRBJ2-7, with a tentative D call TRBD1 (5 bases). CDR3 length equals 13 residues. The V gene's germline CDR1 is MNHNS and CDR2 SASEGT. The CDR3 DNA is TGTGCCAGCAGTAAAGCGCAGGGATACGAGCAGTACTTC. This sequence encodes CASSKAQGYEQYF.

V and J are TRBV28 and TRBJ2-3; D may be TRBD2 (5 bases). CDR3 length equals 14 residues. Germline V lookup: CDR1 MDHEN, CDR2 SYDVKM. V dropped 5 bases and J dropped 6 bases, with 15 bases sitting between them. The CDR3 DNA reads TGTGCCAGCAGTCCCCACCGCCGGAGGGATACGCAGTATTTT. Its translation is CASSPHRRRDTQYF.

V gene TRBV5-6 combines with J gene TRBJ2-5, with a possible D match to TRBD2 (5 bases). This CDR3 has 14 amino acids. Trimming removed 4 bases from V and 4 bases from J, with 14 bases in between. CDR1 is SGHDT and CDR2 is YYEEEE in the germline V gene. The CDR3 DNA reads as TGTGCCAGCAGCCCCGCCGGTCGGGGAGAGACCCAGTACTTC. It translates to CASSPAGRGETQYF.

J is TRBJ1-1 and V is TRBV10-3, with 10 bases matching TRBD1. Germline V gene sequence: CDR1 ENHRY, CDR2 SYGVKD. Trimming removed 6 bases from V and 12 bases from J; junction bases left unmatched: 7. The length of the CDR3 is 12 residues. This CDR3 is CAIREGTGAPFF. CDR3 nucleotides: TGTGCCATCAGGGAGGGGACAGGGGCCCCTTTCTTT.

The rearrangement links TRBV11-1 to TRBJ2-5; 7 bases agree with TRBD1. This CDR3 region has 14 residues. Germline lookup yields CDR1 SGHAT and CDR2 FQDESV (reference sequence). J was trimmed by 1 base and V by 5 bases; bases with no gene match: 4. CDR3 amino acids: CASSRRDSQETQYF. Here the CDR3 DNA reads TGTGCCAGCAGCCGCCGGGACAGCCAAGAGACCCAGTACTTC.

This clone is a singleton in its sample. The chain carries TRBV18 and TRBJ1-5; D is uncertain. V was cut by 3 bases and J by 4 bases, with 10 bases left in between. This CDR3 has 14 residues. Germline V CDR1 and CDR2: KGHSH, LQKENI. The CDR3 nucleotides read TGTGCCAGCTCACCGTCCGGGGATAATCAGCCCCAGCATTTT. As protein: CASSPSGDNQPQHF.

This clone turned up a few times. This chain joins TRBV27 and TRBJ2-5, with 11 bases matching TRBD2. Germline V gene data show CDR1 as MNHEY and CDR2 as SMNVEV (reference sequence). The CDR3 has 14 amino acids. V lost 4 bases to trimming and J lost 4 bases; unmatched junction nucleotides: 2. CDR3 in DNA: TGTGCCAGCAGTTACCTAGCGGGAGGAGAGACCCAGTACTTC. Translating it yields CASSYLAGGETQYF.

V gene TRBV9 combines with J gene TRBJ2-3, with 14 bases identical to TRBD2. The CDR3 totals 16 residues. Unmatched junction bases numbered 5, after V lost 3 bases and J lost 5 bases. Germline values: CDR1 SGDLS, CDR2 YYNGEE. The CDR3 region has the DNA TGTGCCAGCAGCGCGACTAGCGGGGGGGCGTTAGATACGCAGTATTTT. It codes for CASSATSGGALDTQYF.

The chain couples TRBV2 to TRBJ1-6; D perhaps matches TRBD1 (5 bases). Trimming removed 1 base at V and 9 bases at J, with 16 bases between. The V gene's germline CDR1 is SNHLY and CDR2 FYNNEI. The length of the CDR3 is 16 residues. DNA of the CDR3: TGTGCCAGCAGTGAAGATTTGGCTACAGGTATTTCACCCCTCCACTTT. Its translation is CASSEDLATGISPLHF.